This entry describes one T cell receptor beta chain. TCRdb processed the 5' RACE reads anew with MiXCR; each CDR3 protein has one entry. Of about 690,000 distinct CDR3 sequences listed, around 20% were seen once; the top ten hold over 4%. This specimen comes from a study of identical twins. The CDR3 spans 16 residues. J gave up 4 bases and V 0 bases, and 5 bases lay outside the gene matches. From germline, CDR1 is MRHNA and CDR2 SNTAGT. These same records also appear under a second study, on T cells expressing NK-cell markers. From that study: The study sequenced eight donors, seven HCMV-seropositive and one seronegative. Anti-gamma-delta TCR antibody use in several experiments restricted sorting to alpha-beta TCR T cells.

The chain is built from TRBV6-4 and TRBJ2-1, with 8 bases matching TRBD2. The sequenced sample was PBMCs. The receptor comes from a woman aged 18-35 years in good health. CDR3 nucleotides: TGTGCCAGCAGTGACTCGGCGGGGGGCCTATACAATGAGCAGTTCTTC. Its protein product is CASSDSAGGLYNEQFF.